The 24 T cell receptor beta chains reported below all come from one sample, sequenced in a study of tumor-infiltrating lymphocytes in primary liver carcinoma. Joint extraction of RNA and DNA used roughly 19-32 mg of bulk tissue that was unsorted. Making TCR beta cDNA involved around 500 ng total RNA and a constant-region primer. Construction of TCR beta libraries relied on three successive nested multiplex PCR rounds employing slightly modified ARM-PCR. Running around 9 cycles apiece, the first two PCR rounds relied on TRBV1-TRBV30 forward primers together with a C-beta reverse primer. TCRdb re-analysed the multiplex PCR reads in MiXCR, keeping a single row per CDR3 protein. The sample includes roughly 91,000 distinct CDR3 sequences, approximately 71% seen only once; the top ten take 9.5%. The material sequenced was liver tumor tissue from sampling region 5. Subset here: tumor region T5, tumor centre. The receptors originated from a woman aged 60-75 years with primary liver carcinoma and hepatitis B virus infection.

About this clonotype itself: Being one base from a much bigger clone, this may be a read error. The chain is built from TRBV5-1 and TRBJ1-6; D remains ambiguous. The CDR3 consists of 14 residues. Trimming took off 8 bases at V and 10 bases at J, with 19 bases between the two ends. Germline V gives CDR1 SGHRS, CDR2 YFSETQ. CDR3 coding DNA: TGCGCCAGGAGCAGCGACATGGGATTGTCACCCCTCCACTTT. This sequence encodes CARSSDMGLSPLHF.

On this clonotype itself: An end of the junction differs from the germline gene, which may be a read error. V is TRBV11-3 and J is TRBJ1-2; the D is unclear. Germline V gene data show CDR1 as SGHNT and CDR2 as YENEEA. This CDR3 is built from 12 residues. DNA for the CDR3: TGTGCCAACAGCCCAACTACAGTGGCTATATACTTC. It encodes CANSPTTVAIYF.

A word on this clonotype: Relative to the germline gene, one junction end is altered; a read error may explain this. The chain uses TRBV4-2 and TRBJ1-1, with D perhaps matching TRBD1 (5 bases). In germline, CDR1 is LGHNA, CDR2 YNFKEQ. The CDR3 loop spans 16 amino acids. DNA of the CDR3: TGCTCCAGCAGCCCATTGGAAGGTCGGGGGGGCACTGAAGCTTTCTTT. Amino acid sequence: CSSSPLEGRGGTEAFF.

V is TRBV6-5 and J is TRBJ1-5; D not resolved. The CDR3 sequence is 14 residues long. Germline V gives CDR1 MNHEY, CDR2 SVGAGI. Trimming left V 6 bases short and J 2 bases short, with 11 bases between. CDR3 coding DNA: TGTGCCAGCAGACCCCCTATGGGCAATCAGCCCCAGCATTTT. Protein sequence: CASRPPMGNQPQHF.

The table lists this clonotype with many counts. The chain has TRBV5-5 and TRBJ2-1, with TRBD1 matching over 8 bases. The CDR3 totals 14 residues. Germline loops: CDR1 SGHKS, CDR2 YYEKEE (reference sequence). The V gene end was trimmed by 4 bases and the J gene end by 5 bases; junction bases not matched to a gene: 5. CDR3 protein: CASSLDRGNNEQFF. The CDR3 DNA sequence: TGTGCCAGCAGCCTTGACAGGGGCAACAATGAGCAGTTCTTC.

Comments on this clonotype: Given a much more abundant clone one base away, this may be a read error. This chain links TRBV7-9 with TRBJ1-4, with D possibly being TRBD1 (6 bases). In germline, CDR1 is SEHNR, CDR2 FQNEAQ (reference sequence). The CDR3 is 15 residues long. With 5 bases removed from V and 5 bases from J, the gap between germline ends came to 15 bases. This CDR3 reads CASSPLAGANEKLFF. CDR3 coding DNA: TGTGCCAGCAGCCCCCTGGCAGGGGCAAATGAAAAACTGTTTTTT.

The CDR3 sequence is CASSERGAWGFQHQYF. The CDR3 DNA sequence: TGTGCCAGCAGTGAAAGGGGGGCGTGGGGATTTCAGCACCAGTATTTT. The chain is built from TRBV6-1 and TRBJ1-5; either TRBD1 or TRBD2 may supply D (6 bases each). The J call may be in error: the DNA end matches TRBJ2-3 better. This CDR3 spans 16 amino acids. Looked up from germline, CDR1 is MNHNS and CDR2 is SASEGT.

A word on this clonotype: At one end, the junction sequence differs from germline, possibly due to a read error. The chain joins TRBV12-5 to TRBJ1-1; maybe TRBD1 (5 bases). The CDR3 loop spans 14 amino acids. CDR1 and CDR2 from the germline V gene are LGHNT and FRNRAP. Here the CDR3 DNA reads TGTGCTAGTGGTGCTAGAGGGGTTGTCACTGATGCTTTCTTT. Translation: CASGARGVVTDAFF.

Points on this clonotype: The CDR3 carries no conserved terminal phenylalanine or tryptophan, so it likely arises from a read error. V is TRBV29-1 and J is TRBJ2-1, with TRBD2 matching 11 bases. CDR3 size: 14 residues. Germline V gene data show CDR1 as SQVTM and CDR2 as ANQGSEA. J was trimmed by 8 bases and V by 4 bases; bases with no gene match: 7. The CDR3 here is CSVAVTSGKYEQFY. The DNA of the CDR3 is TGCAGCGTTGCAGTGACTAGCGGGAAGTATGAGCAGTTCTAC.

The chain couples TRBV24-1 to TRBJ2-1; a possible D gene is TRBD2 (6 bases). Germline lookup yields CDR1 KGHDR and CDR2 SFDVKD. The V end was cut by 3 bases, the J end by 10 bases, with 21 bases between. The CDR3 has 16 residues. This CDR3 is CATSDPLSGTGQEQFF. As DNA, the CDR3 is TGTGCCACCAGTGATCCCCTTTCCGGGACTGGCCAGGAGCAGTTCTTC.

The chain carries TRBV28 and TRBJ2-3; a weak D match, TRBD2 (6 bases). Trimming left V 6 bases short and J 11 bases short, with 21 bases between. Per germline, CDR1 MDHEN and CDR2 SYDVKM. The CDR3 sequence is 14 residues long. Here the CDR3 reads CASSPGQSTGGQYF. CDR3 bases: TGTGCCAGCAGCCCCGGACAATCTACCGGGGGGCAGTATTTT.

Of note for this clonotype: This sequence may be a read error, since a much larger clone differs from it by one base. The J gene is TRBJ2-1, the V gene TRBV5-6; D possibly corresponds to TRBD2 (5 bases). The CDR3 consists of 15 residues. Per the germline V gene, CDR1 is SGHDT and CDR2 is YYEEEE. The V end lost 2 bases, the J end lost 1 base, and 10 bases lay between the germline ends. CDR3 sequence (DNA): TGTGCCAGCAGCTTCCATACTAGTTCCTACAATGAGCAGTTCTTC. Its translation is CASSFHTSSYNEQFF.

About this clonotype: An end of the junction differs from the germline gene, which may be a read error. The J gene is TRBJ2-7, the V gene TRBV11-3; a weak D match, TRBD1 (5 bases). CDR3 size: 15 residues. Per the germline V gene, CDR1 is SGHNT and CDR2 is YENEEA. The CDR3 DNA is TGCGCCAGCAGCTTTGCCCAGGGCCATATCAACGAGCAGTACTTC. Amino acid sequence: CASSFAQGHINEQYF.

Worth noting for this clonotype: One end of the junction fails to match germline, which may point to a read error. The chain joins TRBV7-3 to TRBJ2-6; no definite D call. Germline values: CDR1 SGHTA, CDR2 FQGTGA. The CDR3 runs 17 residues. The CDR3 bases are TGTGCCAGTAGCTTAATGTCCAGGACCTCCGGGGCCAACGTCCTGACTTTC. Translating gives CASSLMSRTSGANVLTF.

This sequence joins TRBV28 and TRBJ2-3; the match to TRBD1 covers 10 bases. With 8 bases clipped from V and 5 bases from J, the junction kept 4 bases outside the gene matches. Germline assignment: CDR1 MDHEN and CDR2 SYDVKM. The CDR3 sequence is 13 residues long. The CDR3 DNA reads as TGTGCCAGCCGGGACAGGGGAGAAGATACGCAGTATTTT. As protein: CASRDRGEDTQYF. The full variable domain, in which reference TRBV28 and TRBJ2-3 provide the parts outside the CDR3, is DVKVTQSSRYLVKRTGEKVFLECVQDMDHENMFWYRQDPGLGLRLIYFSYDVKMKEKGDIPEGYSVSREKKERFSLILESASTNQTSMYLCASRDRGEDTQYFGPGTRLTVL.

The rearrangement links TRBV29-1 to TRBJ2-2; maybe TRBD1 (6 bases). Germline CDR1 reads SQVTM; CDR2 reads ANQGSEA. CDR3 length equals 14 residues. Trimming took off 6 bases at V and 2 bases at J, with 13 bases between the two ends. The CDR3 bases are TGCAGCGTAACAGGGCTTCTAAACACCGGGGAGCTGTTTTTT. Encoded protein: CSVTGLLNTGELFF.

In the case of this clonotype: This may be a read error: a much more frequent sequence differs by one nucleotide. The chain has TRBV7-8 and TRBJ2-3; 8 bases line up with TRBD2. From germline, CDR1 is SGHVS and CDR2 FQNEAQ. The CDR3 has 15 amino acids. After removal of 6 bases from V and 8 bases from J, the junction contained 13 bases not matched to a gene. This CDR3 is CASSDSLAGAVTQYF. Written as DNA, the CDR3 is TGTGCCAGCAGTGATAGTCTAGCGGGTGCAGTTACGCAGTATTTT.

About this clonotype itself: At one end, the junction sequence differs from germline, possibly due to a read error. The CDR3 loop reads CASSVGGLVFF. The DNA for the CDR3 is TGTGCCAGCAGTGTCGGGGGTCTCGTTTTTTTT. The chain couples TRBV6-1 to TRBJ1-1; a possible D gene is TRBD1 (5 bases). In germline, CDR1 is MNHNS, CDR2 SASEGT. The CDR3 is 11 amino acids.

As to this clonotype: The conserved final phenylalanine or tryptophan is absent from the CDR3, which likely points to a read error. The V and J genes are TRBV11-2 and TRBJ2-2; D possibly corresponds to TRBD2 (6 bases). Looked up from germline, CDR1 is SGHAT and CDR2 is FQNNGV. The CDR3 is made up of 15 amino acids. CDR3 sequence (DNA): TGTGCCAGCAGCCTGGGCGGGATGGACACCGGGAAGCTGTTTTGT. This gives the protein CASSLGGMDTGKLFC.

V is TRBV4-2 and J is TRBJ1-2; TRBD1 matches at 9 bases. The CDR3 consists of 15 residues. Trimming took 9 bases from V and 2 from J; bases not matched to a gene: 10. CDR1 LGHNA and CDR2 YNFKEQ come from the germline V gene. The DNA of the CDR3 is TGTGCCAGTGGCCAACCCGGGACAGGGAACTATGGCTACACCTTC. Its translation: CASGQPGTGNYGYTF.

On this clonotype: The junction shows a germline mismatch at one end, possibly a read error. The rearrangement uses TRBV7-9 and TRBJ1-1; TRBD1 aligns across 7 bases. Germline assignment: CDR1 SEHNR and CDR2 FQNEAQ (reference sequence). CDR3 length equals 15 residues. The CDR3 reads CVSSPGGTVNTEAFF. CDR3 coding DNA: TGTGTCAGCAGCCCAGGGGGGACAGTGAACACTGAAGCTTTCTTT.

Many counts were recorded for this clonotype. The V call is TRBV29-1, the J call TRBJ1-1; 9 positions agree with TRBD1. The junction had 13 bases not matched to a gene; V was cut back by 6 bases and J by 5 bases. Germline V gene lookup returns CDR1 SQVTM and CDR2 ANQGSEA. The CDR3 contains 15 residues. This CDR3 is CSVPGTGGIRTEAFF. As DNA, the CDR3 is TGCAGCGTACCCGGTACAGGGGGCATCAGGACTGAAGCTTTCTTT.

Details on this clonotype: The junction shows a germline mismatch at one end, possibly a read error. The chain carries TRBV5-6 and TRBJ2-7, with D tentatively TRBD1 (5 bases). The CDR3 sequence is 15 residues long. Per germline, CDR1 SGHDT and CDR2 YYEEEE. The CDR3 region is CTSSLVYRNTYEQYF. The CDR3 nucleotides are TGTACCAGCAGCTTGGTGTACAGGAATACTTACGAGCAGTACTTC.

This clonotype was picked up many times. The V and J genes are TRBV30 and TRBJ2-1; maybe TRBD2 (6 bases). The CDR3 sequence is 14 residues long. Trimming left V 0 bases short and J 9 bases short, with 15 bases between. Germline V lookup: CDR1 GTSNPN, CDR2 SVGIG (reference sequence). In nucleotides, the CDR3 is TGTGCCTGGAGTGTAACGGGGGACTGGGGTGAGCAGTTCTTC. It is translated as CAWSVTGDWGEQFF.